A selection of T cell receptor beta chains follows, all from one sample in a study of response to subunit inactivated influenza vaccine. Each CDR3 protein gets one entry after TCRdb re-called the RT-PCR reads with MiXCR. This repertoire shows 650,000 or so distinct CDR3 sequences, 12% to 15% found once; its top ten account for approximately 7.6%. The specimen was PBMCs from blood, collected 14 days before vaccination. Every receptor here comes from a man between 50 and 59 years old who received an inactivated influenza vaccine. The CDR3 runs from the conserved cysteine through the conserved F or W. A D gene is named only where the DNA matches it firmly. Not all rows give a size; the values are once, few, many and, for expanded clones, a class.

v_call	d_call	clone_size	j_call	cdr3_nt	cdr3_aa
TRBV6-1	TRBD1	few	TRBJ1-5	TGTGCCAGCACCACAGGGGGTGGGAGACAGCCCCAGCATTTT	CASTTGGGRQPQHF
TRBV6-2/TRBV6-3	.	few	TRBJ2-3	TGTGCCAGCAGTTACAGGTGGGGGAGCACAGATACGCAGTATTTT	CASSYRWGSTDTQYF
TRBV6-2/TRBV6-3	.	few	TRBJ1-1	TGTGCCAGCAGAACGGGACAGAACACTGAAGCTTTCTTT	CASRTGQNTEAFF
TRBV7-2	.	few	TRBJ2-7	TGTGCCAGCAGCTTATCTTCCGGGGGGCTGAAGTCCTACGAGCAGTACTTC	CASSLSSGGLKSYEQYF
TRBV9	.	.	TRBJ1-1	TGTGCCAGCAGCGTAGAGCCGGGGGAAGTAACTGAAGCTTTCTTT	CASSVEPGEVTEAFF
TRBV7-6	.	few	TRBJ2-2	TGTGCCAGCAGCCCGGGCTCACAGAGGAACACCGGGGAGCTGTTTTTT	CASSPGSQRNTGELFF
TRBV30	TRBD2	few	TRBJ2-1	TGTGCCTGGAGCCGTCCTAGCGGGGAGGTAGTTGAGCAGTTCTTC	CAWSRPSGEVVEQFF
TRBV6-5	.	few	TRBJ2-3	TGTGCCAGCAGTTACTCTACCGGTGCAGCCCTTGGACGGACAGATACGCAGTATTTT	CASSYSTGAALGRTDTQYF
TRBV7-2	.	few	TRBJ2-5	TGTGCCAGCAGCTTACGGACAGCTTTTTTGGGAGAGACCCAGTACTTC	CASSLRTAFLGETQYF
TRBV3-1	.	.	TRBJ2-5	TGTGCCAGCAGCCAACTTACAGCGGGGACCCAGTACTTC	CASSQLTAGTQYF
TRBV6-2/TRBV6-3	TRBD2	.	TRBJ2-7	TGTGCCAGCAGTTACGGGACTAGCGGGGAAATAGCCGGTTCCTACGAGCAGTACTTC	CASSYGTSGEIAGSYEQYF
TRBV6-5	TRBD1	many	TRBJ2-7	TGTGCCAGCAGTTCCCTGAGTCAGGACAGGGGAACCTACGAGCAGTACTTC	CASSSLSQDRGTYEQYF